This TCR beta chain was sequenced for a study of cytomegalovirus exposure and HLA in healthy donors. A 120-subject validation cohort, separate from the approximately 670-subject first cohort, supplied the donors. Generated by immunoSEQ multiplex PCR, the TCRdb table keeps only in-frame clones and is missing some. The sample lists 150,000 to 200,000 clones, around 85% seen once, with approximately 16% in the top ten. Sequences were obtained from PBMCs. The sequence was obtained from a man between 18 and 29 years old in good health and CMV-seropositive.

CDR3 nucleotide sequence: TGCAGCGTTGCCGGGCGGGGGCTCACAGATACGCAGTATTTT. Its translation: CSVAGRGLTDTQYF. V and J are TRBV29-1 and TRBJ2-3; TRBD2 is a possible D gene (7 bases). There are 14 residues in the CDR3. V was clipped by 4 bases and J by 2 bases, with 13 bases between them. Germline CDR1 is SQVTM and CDR2 is ANQGSEA.